The present T cell receptor beta chain was sequenced within a study of blood T cell repertoires in COVID-19. Per the germline V gene, CDR1 is SGHRS and CDR2 is YFSETQ. V was pared by 0 bases and J by 4 bases, with 9 bases of the junction left unmatched. The CDR3 has 16 amino acids. Sequenced by immunoSEQ multiplex PCR; TCRdb stores in-frame clones only, minus some. This sample yields under 300,000 clones, of which about 82% are seen a single time; approximately 13% belongs to the top ten. The origin of this receptor is a man of 80 years or more with acute or convalescent COVID-19. The source material was peripheral blood. The chain links TRBV5-1 to TRBJ1-2, with TRBD1 matching 7 bases. The CDR3: CASSLGVTGSGYGYTF. The CDR3 DNA sequence: TGCGCCAGCAGCTTGGGGGTGACAGGGTCTGGCTATGGCTACACCTTC.